These 23 T cell receptor beta chains originate from one sample sequenced in a study of early T cells in non-severe SARS-CoV-2 infection. TCRdb analysed the 5' RACE reads with MiXCR anew, one entry per CDR3 protein. The data contain about 69,000 distinct CDR3 sequences, roughly 15% of them singletons. Input material: whole blood. These TCRs come from an adult who was a healthcare worker with PCR-confirmed SARS-CoV-2 infection or an uninfected control (not recorded which).

This clonotype showed up just a few times. This rearrangement joins TRBV11-2 to TRBJ2-1; D assignment may be TRBD1 or TRBD2 (5 bases each). This CDR3 has 15 amino acids. Looked up from germline, CDR1 is SGHAT and CDR2 is FQNNGV. V was trimmed by 0 bases and J by 9 bases, leaving 15 bases between them. In nucleotides, the CDR3 is TGTGCCAGCAGCTTAGAGAGGGGCGGCATGGGTGAGCAGTTCTTC. This sequence encodes CASSLERGGMGEQFF.

This clonotype was seen repeatedly, ten times or more. The CDR3 coding sequence is TGTGCCAGCAGCTTAGAAGGGCTTTCACCCCTCCACTTT. Encoded protein: CASSLEGLSPLHF. The rearrangement uses TRBV7-9 and TRBJ1-6; D is ambiguous. V gave up 1 base and J gave up 9 bases, with 7 bases separating them. Per the germline V gene, CDR1 is SEHNR and CDR2 is FQNEAQ (reference sequence). The length of the CDR3 is 13 residues.

This clonotype was picked up many times. J is TRBJ2-2 and V is TRBV29-1, with TRBD1 matching over 10 bases. Trimming took 6 bases from V and 4 from J; bases not matched to a gene: 5. CDR3 length equals 14 residues. Germline assignment: CDR1 SQVTM and CDR2 ANQGSEA. The CDR3, as DNA: TGCAGCGTGGAGGGACAGGGGCCCACCGGGGAGCTGTTTTTT. Protein sequence: CSVEGQGPTGELFF.

The chain uses TRBV28 and TRBJ2-1; D is unclear. The CDR3 is 13 amino acids. In germline, CDR1 is MDHEN, CDR2 SYDVKM. Trimming removed 2 bases at V and 9 bases at J, with 11 bases between. CDR3 sequence (DNA): TGTGCCAGCAGTTTAGCCATCCCCGGTGAGCAGTTCTTC. This codes for CASSLAIPGEQFF. Together with reference TRBV28 and TRBJ2-1, the CDR3 gives the full variable domain: DVKVTQSSRYLVKRTGEKVFLECVQDMDHENMFWYRQDPGLGLRLIYFSYDVKMKEKGDIPEGYSVSREKKERFSLILESASTNQTSMYLCASSLAIPGEQFFGPGTRLTVL.

This clonotype was counted only a few times. The V and J genes are TRBV11-3 and TRBJ2-3; 8 bases map to TRBD2. CDR1 SGHNT and CDR2 YENEEA come from the germline V gene. V shed 5 bases and J 4 bases; nucleotides not matched to a gene: 14. CDR3 length equals 17 residues. The CDR3: CASSPSRSGGGSDTQYF. CDR3 DNA: TGTGCCAGCAGCCCATCCCGAAGCGGGGGAGGGTCAGATACGCAGTATTTT.

This clonotype was detected many times. The V and J genes are TRBV20-1 and TRBJ2-5, with 7 bases fitting TRBD1. Germline V gene sequence: CDR1 DFQATT, CDR2 SNEGSKA (reference sequence). The CDR3 consists of 14 residues. Trimming cost V 5 bases and J 2 bases; bases outside gene matches: 8. CDR3 region: CSAGVGQAQETQYF. DNA for the CDR3: TGCAGTGCTGGGGTTGGACAGGCACAAGAGACCCAGTACTTC.

This clonotype was observed many times. The chain recombines TRBV11-2 with TRBJ2-5; no firm D call. The germline gives CDR1 SGHAT, CDR2 FQNNGV. Trimming pared 3 bases from V and 5 bases from J, leaving 7 bases between. The CDR3 sequence is 12 residues long. The CDR3 DNA reads as TGTGCCAGCAGCTTGATGGCTGAGACCCAGTACTTC. Translated: CASSLMAETQYF.

This clonotype was observed a few times. This sequence joins TRBV19 and TRBJ2-7, with TRBD1 matching 8 bases. The CDR3 sequence is 15 residues long. Germline CDR1 and CDR2: LNHDA and SQIVND (reference sequence). J was trimmed by 1 base and V by 3 bases; bases with no gene match: 5. DNA of the CDR3: TGTGCCAGTAGTATTGGACAGGGCCCATCCTACGAGCAGTACTTC. It codes for CASSIGQGPSYEQYF.

A few counts support this clonotype. The chain joins TRBV29-1 to TRBJ2-2; 11 bases line up with TRBD2. V was clipped by 4 bases and J by 0 bases; unmatched bases: 7. This CDR3 is 17 amino acids long. Per the germline V gene, CDR1 is SQVTM and CDR2 is ANQGSEA. CDR3: CSVAGLAGGANTGELFF. CDR3 coding DNA: TGCAGCGTTGCCGGTCTAGCGGGGGGCGCGAACACCGGGGAGCTGTTTTTT.

This clonotype was recorded many times. The J gene is TRBJ2-7, the V gene TRBV7-8, with 7 nucleotides matching TRBD1. The junction had 1 base not matched to a gene; V was cut back by 4 bases and J by 1 base. The CDR3 is made up of 13 amino acids. Germline assignment: CDR1 SGHVS and CDR2 FQNEAQ. CDR3 nucleotide sequence: TGTGCCAGCAGCTGGGACAGATCCTACGAGCAGTACTTC. Protein: CASSWDRSYEQYF.

The chain recombines TRBV6-6 with TRBJ2-7; D is unclear. Germline assignment: CDR1 MNHNY and CDR2 SVGAGI (reference sequence). V lost 0 bases and J 4 bases, leaving 7 bases between the germline ends. The CDR3 totals 13 residues. In DNA form, the CDR3 reads TGTGCCAGCAGTTACTCGACCGCTTACGAGCAGTACTTC. It translates to CASSYSTAYEQYF.

This clonotype has at least ten counts. The chain has TRBV20-1 and TRBJ2-4; no clear D gene. The germline CDR1 and CDR2 sequences are DFQATT and SNEGSKA (reference sequence). The CDR3 is made up of 12 amino acids. Trimming stripped 5 bases from V and 7 bases from J, with 12 bases between. CDR3 bases: TGCAGTGCTCAGGATAACGGGAACATTCAGTACTTC. This gives the protein CSAQDNGNIQYF.

This clonotype occurred many times. V gene TRBV20-1 combines with J gene TRBJ2-7; TRBD1 matches 8 bases. The V and J ends lost 1 base and 3 bases, in that order; junction bases with no gene match: 11. CDR3 length: 16 residues. Germline lookup yields CDR1 DFQATT and CDR2 SNEGSKA (reference sequence). DNA of the CDR3: TGCAGTGCTAGAGCCATCGGACAGGGCGGCCTCTACGAGCAGTACTTC. Protein sequence: CSARAIGQGGLYEQYF.

This clonotype was seen ten or more times. This chain uses TRBV21-1 with TRBJ1-3. TRBV21-1 is deemed a pseudogene. The CDR3 consists of 11 residues. CDR3 residues: CASTPGNTIYF. CDR3 bases: TGTGCCAGCACCCCTGGAAACACCATATATTTT.

This clonotype was seen a handful of times. The chain carries TRBV7-9 and TRBJ1-5; D unresolved. V dropped 5 bases and J dropped 5 bases, with 10 bases sitting between them. This CDR3 region has 13 residues. Germline assignment: CDR1 SEHNR and CDR2 FQNEAQ (reference sequence). The CDR3, as DNA: TGTGCCAGCAGCCGGAAGGGCGATCAGCCCCAGCATTTT. Its protein product is CASSRKGDQPQHF. Full variable domain (remainder filled in from reference TRBV7-9 and TRBJ1-5): DTGVSQNPRHKITKRGQNVTFRCDPISEHNRLYWYRQTLGQGPEFLTYFQNEAQLEKSRLLSDRFSAERPKGSFSTLEIQRTEQGDSAMYLCASSRKGDQPQHFGDGTRLSIL.

The rearrangement joins TRBV6-2 or TRBV6-3 to TRBJ2-6; possibly TRBD1 for D (6 bases). Trimming stripped 8 bases from V and 0 bases from J, with 14 bases between. CDR3 length: 16 amino acids. Per germline, CDR1 MNHEY and CDR2 SVGEGT. The CDR3 region is CASENRVSSGANVLTF. The CDR3 bases are TGTGCCAGCGAGAACAGGGTGAGCTCTGGGGCCAACGTCCTGACTTTC.

This clonotype was counted many times. The rearrangement uses TRBV29-1 and TRBJ1-1; D may be TRBD1 (5 bases). Germline loops: CDR1 SQVTM, CDR2 ANQGSEA. The V and J ends lost 4 bases and 2 bases respectively, with 11 bases between them. The CDR3 is 13 residues long. The CDR3 nucleotides are TGCAGCGTTGCAAGGACACTAAACACTGAAGCTTTCTTT. This codes for CSVARTLNTEAFF.

The chain combines TRBV20-1 with TRBJ2-1, with 7 bases matching TRBD1. The CDR3 has 14 residues. The V gene's germline CDR1 is DFQATT and CDR2 SNEGSKA (reference sequence). V lost 7 bases and J lost 3; bases outside the gene matches: 9. The CDR3 DNA sequence: TGCAGTGGGATGACAGGGATAGGCTACAATGAGCAGTTCTTC. Translation: CSGMTGIGYNEQFF.

The gene calls are TRBV20-1 and TRBJ1-1; D is unclear. The CDR3 contains 12 residues. V dropped 3 bases and J dropped 2 bases, with 7 bases sitting between them. Per the germline V gene, CDR1 is DFQATT and CDR2 is SNEGSKA (reference sequence). The CDR3 loop reads CSARKVNTEAFF. DNA for the CDR3: TGCAGTGCTAGGAAGGTCAACACTGAAGCTTTCTTT.

There are many counts of this clonotype. The chain employs TRBV5-1 and TRBJ2-7; 14 bases agree with TRBD2. CDR1 and CDR2 from the germline V gene are SGHRS and YFSETQ. This CDR3 has 14 residues. V trimming: 3 bases; J trimming: 4 bases; junction bases outside the gene matches: 0. This CDR3 reads CASSWTSGGYEQYF. The CDR3 DNA is TGCGCCAGCAGCTGGACTAGCGGGGGGTACGAGCAGTACTTC.

The sample holds a few counts of this clonotype. The chain has TRBV12-3 or TRBV12-4 and TRBJ2-7; the D is unclear. The V and J ends lost 3 bases and 5 bases respectively, with 14 bases between them. The CDR3 has 14 residues. Here the CDR3 reads CASSLRHAANEQYF. CDR3 nucleotides: TGTGCCAGCAGTTTGCGACACGCAGCCAACGAGCAGTACTTC.

This clonotype was seen ten or more times. This rearrangement joins TRBV7-9 to TRBJ2-2; D is undetermined. CDR3 length equals 12 residues. Per the germline V gene, CDR1 is SEHNR and CDR2 is FQNEAQ (reference sequence). V was cut by 1 base and J by 6 bases, with 3 bases left in between. The CDR3 here is CASSLDSGELFF. In nucleotides, the CDR3 is TGTGCCAGCAGCTTAGATTCCGGGGAGCTGTTTTTT.

The chain recombines TRBV18 with TRBJ1-3; tentative D call: TRBD1 (5 bases). Trimming left V 3 bases short and J 1 base short, with 10 bases between. CDR1 KGHSH and CDR2 LQKENI come from the germline V gene. This CDR3 is 15 amino acids long. CDR3 DNA: TGTGCCAGCTCACCCTCAGCAGGGTCTGGAAACACCATATATTTT. Encoded protein: CASSPSAGSGNTIYF.